A single sample is the source of the 13 T cell receptor beta chains below, sequenced in a study of blood T cells in healthy people across ages. Sample-barcoded 5' priming and a J-beta primer mix drove a second PCR of roughly 6 to 12 cycles. Via MiXCR, TCRdb re-called the 5' RACE reads, giving one row per CDR3 protein. The data show approximately 730,000 distinct CDR3 sequences, roughly 50% seen once. Sample: blood. The receptors were sampled from a man older than 75 in good health.

This clonotype has just a few counts. J is TRBJ2-6 and V is TRBV29-1; D is perhaps TRBD1 (6 bases). Germline-derived CDR1 and CDR2 are SQVTM and ANQGSEA. The ends were cut back, 5 bases at V and 2 bases at J, with 22 bases in the middle. This CDR3 is built from 18 residues. The CDR3 bases are TGCAGCGTTTGGAGTCTGGCAGGGGTTTACACTGGGGCCAACGTCCTGACTTTC. Translated: CSVWSLAGVYTGANVLTF. Filled out from reference TRBV29-1 and TRBJ2-6, the complete variable domain reads SAVISQKPSRDICQRGTSLTIQCQVDSQVTMMFWYRQQPGQSLTLIATANQGSEATYESGFVIDKFPISRPNLTFSTLTVSNMSPEDSSIYLCSVWSLAGVYTGANVLTFGAGSRLTVL.

V gene TRBV5-6 combines with J gene TRBJ2-7, with D perhaps assigned TRBD1 or TRBD2 (6 bases each). The germline gives CDR1 SGHDT, CDR2 YYEEEE. CDR3 length: 15 residues. V lost 4 bases and J 4 bases, leaving 18 bases between the germline ends. The CDR3 region is CASSVRGLIKYEQYF. The CDR3 coding sequence is TGTGCCAGCAGCGTCCGGGGGCTCATCAAATACGAGCAGTACTTC.

This clonotype has a single count. The chain is built from TRBV29-1 and TRBJ1-1, with a possible D match to TRBD1 (5 bases). The V and J ends lost 7 bases and 3 bases respectively, with 15 bases between them. CDR1 SQVTM and CDR2 ANQGSEA come from the germline V gene. There are 13 residues in the CDR3. CDR3: CSASGQGDTEAFF. CDR3 nucleotides: TGCAGCGCCTCAGGCCAGGGAGACACTGAAGCTTTCTTT.

The J gene is TRBJ1-1, the V gene TRBV16; the D is unclear. The CDR3 is 15 residues long. Trimming stripped 3 bases from V and 0 bases from J, with 11 bases between. CDR1 is KGHSY and CDR2 is FQNENV in the germline V gene. CDR3 nucleotides: TGTGCCAGCAGCCACGAGAAAGGCCTGAACACTGAAGCTTTCTTT. Its translation: CASSHEKGLNTEAFF.

The rearrangement joins TRBV11-3 to TRBJ2-7; D perhaps matches TRBD2 (5 bases). Germline V gene data show CDR1 as SGHNT and CDR2 as YENEEA. This CDR3 is 15 amino acids long. Trimming cost V 5 bases and J 7 bases, with 21 bases left between them. The CDR3: CASSPGDALDGEQYF. The DNA of the CDR3 is TGTGCCAGCAGCCCCGGGGATGCCCTGGATGGAGAGCAGTACTTC.

This clonotype occurred a few times. This chain joins TRBV18 and TRBJ1-2; D is ambiguous. The V end was cut by 0 bases, the J end by 1 base, with 9 bases between. The CDR3 consists of 15 residues. Germline V gene data show CDR1 as KGHSH and CDR2 as LQKENI. The CDR3, as DNA: TGTGCCAGCTCACCACCGAGGGAGAGTAACTATGGCTACACCTTC. This sequence encodes CASSPPRESNYGYTF.

The table lists this clonotype with a few counts. V gene TRBV4-1 combines with J gene TRBJ2-7; 13 nucleotides match TRBD2. This CDR3 is 15 amino acids long. V lost 4 bases, J lost 4 bases, and 4 bases stayed unmatched. Germline-derived CDR1 and CDR2 are MGHRA and YSYEKL. The chain's CDR3 is CASSPTSGRGYEQYF. The CDR3 DNA sequence: TGCGCCAGCAGCCCCACTAGCGGGAGGGGTTACGAGCAGTACTTC.

V is TRBV7-2 and J is TRBJ2-7; possible D gene TRBD1, 6 bases. The CDR3 loop spans 12 amino acids. From germline, CDR1 is SGHTA and CDR2 FQGNSA. Trimming took 6 bases from V and 4 from J, leaving 10 bases between them. CDR3 DNA: TGTGCCAGCAGACCGCAGGGGTACGAGCAGTACTTC. As protein: CASRPQGYEQYF.

The rearrangement uses TRBV7-3 and TRBJ2-7, with 9 bases identical to TRBD2. CDR1 is SGHTA and CDR2 is FQGTGA in the germline V gene. After removal of 5 bases from V and 7 bases from J, the junction contained 15 bases not matched to a gene. This CDR3 region has 16 residues. The CDR3, as DNA: TGTGCCAGCAGCCCCCGGGGGCGGGAGGGTAAGAATGAGCAGTACTTC. It yields the protein CASSPRGREGKNEQYF. Together with reference TRBV7-3 and TRBJ2-7, the CDR3 gives the full variable domain: GAGVSQTPSNKVTEKGKYVELRCDPISGHTALYWYRQSLGQGPEFLIYFQGTGAADDSGLPNDRFFAVRPEGSVSTLKIQRTERGDSAVYLCASSPRGREGKNEQYFGPGTRLTVT.

This clonotype came up once. This chain links TRBV28 with TRBJ2-1, with 14 bases matching TRBD2. The CDR3 sequence is 17 residues long. V shed 5 bases, J shed 8 bases, and the junction held 11 bases outside the gene matches. The germline V gene encodes CDR1 MDHEN and CDR2 SYDVKM. The CDR3 protein is CASSASPGLAGAYEQFF. The DNA of the CDR3 is TGTGCCAGCAGTGCTAGCCCGGGACTAGCGGGAGCCTATGAGCAGTTCTTC.

This clonotype showed up just a few times. The CDR3 sequence: CASSQPSGTPYEQYF. The CDR3 DNA reads TGTGCCAGCAGCCAACCTAGCGGGACCCCCTACGAGCAGTACTTC. V gene TRBV4-2 combines with J gene TRBJ2-7; TRBD2 matches at 9 bases. This CDR3 is 15 amino acids long. V lost 2 bases and J lost 2; bases outside the gene matches: 4. The germline gives CDR1 LGHNA, CDR2 YNFKEQ.

V and J are TRBV5-1 and TRBJ2-7; 8 bases line up with TRBD2. This CDR3 has 15 residues. The germline V gene has CDR1 SGHRS and CDR2 YFSETQ. J gave up 6 bases and V 5 bases, and 13 bases lay outside the gene matches. The CDR3 loop is CASRLLAAGDSEQYF. The DNA of the CDR3 is TGCGCCAGCAGACTACTAGCGGCAGGAGACAGCGAGCAGTACTTC.

This clonotype has only a few counts. This chain uses TRBV4-1 with TRBJ2-7; tentatively, D is TRBD2 (5 bases). The germline V gene has CDR1 MGHRA and CDR2 YSYEKL. V was clipped by 1 base and J by 0 bases, with 7 bases between them. CDR3 length equals 14 residues. CDR3: CASSQGGRSYEQYF. In nucleotides, the CDR3 is TGCGCCAGCAGCCAAGGAGGGCGCTCCTACGAGCAGTACTTC.